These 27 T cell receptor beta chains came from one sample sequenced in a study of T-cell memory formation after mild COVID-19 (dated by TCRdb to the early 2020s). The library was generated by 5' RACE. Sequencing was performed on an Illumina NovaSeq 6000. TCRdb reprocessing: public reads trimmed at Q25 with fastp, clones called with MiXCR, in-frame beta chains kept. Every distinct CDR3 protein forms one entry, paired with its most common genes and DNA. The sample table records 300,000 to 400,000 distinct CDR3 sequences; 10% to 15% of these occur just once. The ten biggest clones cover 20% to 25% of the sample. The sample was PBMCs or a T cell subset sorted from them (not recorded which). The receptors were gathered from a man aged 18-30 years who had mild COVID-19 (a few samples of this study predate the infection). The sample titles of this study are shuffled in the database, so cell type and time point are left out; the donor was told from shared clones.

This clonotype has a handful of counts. CDR3 in DNA: TGCAGTGCTAGGCGGGGGAGCGCCTACGAGCAGTACTTC. Protein sequence: CSARRGSAYEQYF. V gene TRBV20-1 combines with J gene TRBJ2-7, with 7 bases lining up with TRBD2. Germline trimming cut 3 bases from V and 2 bases from J; bases unmatched to any gene: 4. The CDR3 has 13 residues. Looked up from germline, CDR1 is DFQATT and CDR2 is SNEGSKA (reference sequence).

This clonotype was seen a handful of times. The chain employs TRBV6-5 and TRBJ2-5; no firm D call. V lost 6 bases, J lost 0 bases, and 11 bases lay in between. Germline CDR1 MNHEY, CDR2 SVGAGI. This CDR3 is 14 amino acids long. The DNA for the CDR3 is TGTGCCAGCAGGGAATACGGGTACCAAGAGACCCAGTACTTC. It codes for CASREYGYQETQYF.

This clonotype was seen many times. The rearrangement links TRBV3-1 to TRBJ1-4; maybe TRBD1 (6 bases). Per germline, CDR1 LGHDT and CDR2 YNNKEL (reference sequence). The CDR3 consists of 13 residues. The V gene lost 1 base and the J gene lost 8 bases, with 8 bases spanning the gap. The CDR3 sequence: CASSQGGQEKLFF. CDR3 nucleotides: TGTGCCAGCAGCCAAGGAGGACAGGAAAAACTGTTTTTT. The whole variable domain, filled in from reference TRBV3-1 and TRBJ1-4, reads DTAVSQTPKYLVTQMGNDKSIKCEQNLGHDTMYWYKQDSKKFLKIMFSYNNKELIINETVPNRFSPKSPDKAHLNLHINSLELGDSAVYFCASSQGGQEKLFFGSGTQLSVL.

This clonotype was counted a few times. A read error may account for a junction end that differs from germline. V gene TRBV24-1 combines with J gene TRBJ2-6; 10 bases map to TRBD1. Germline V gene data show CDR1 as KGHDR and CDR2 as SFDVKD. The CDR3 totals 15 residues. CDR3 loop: CATRPGQGPSNVLTF. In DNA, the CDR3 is TGTGCCACCAGACCGGGACAGGGGCCCTCCAACGTCCTTACTTTC.

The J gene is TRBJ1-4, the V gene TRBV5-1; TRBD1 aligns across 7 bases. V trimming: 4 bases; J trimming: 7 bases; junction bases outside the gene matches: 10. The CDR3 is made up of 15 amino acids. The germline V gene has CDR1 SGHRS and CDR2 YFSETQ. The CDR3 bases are TGCGCCAGCAGCCTACAGGGGATAATGAGTGAAAAACTGTTTTTT. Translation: CASSLQGIMSEKLFF. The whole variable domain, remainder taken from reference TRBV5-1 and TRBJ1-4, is KAGVTQTPRYLIKTRGQQVTLSCSPISGHRSVSWYQQTPGQGLQFLFEYFSETQRNKGNFPGRFSGRQFSNSRSEMNVSTLELGDSALYLCASSLQGIMSEKLFFGSGTQLSVL.

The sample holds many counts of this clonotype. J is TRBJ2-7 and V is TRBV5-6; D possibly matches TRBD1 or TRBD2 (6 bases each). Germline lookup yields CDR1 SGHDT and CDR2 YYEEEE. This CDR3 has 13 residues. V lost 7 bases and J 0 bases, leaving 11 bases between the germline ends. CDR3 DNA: TGTGCCAGCTTCGGAGGGGGCTCCTACGAGCAGTACTTC. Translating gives CASFGGGSYEQYF.

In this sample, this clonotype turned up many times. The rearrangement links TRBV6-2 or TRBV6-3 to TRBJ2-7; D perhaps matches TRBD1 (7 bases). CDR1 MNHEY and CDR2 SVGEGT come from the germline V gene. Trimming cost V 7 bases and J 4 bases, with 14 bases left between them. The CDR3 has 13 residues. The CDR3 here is CASTPTGRYEQYF. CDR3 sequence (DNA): TGTGCCAGCACCCCGACAGGGAGGTACGAGCAGTACTTC.

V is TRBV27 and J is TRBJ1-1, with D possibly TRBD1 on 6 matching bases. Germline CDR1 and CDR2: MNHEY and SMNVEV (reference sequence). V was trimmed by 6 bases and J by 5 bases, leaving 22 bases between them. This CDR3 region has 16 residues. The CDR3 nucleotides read TGTGCCAGCAGCTCCGTTGGGTCCAGGGGAGTTACTGAAGCTTTCTTT. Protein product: CASSSVGSRGVTEAFF.

In DNA form, the CDR3 reads TGTGCCAGCAGCTTAAGGAAGGACTTCTCCTACAATGAGCAGTTCTTC. Protein product: CASSLRKDFSYNEQFF. The chain uses TRBV11-2 and TRBJ2-1; the D gene is possibly TRBD2 (5 bases). V gave up 2 bases and J gave up 0 bases, with 11 bases separating them. This CDR3 has 16 residues. Germline loops: CDR1 SGHAT, CDR2 FQNNGV. Looking up the rest from reference TRBV11-2 and TRBJ2-1 gives the full variable domain: EAGVAQSPRYKIIEKRQSVAFWCNPISGHATLYWYQQILGQGPKLLIQFQNNGVVDDSQLPKDRFSAERLKGVDSTLKIQPAKLEDSAVYLCASSLRKDFSYNEQFFGPGTRLTVL.

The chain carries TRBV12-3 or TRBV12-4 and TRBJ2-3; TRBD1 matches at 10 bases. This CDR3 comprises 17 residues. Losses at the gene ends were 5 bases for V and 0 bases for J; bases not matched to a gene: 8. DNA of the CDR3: TGTGCCAGCAGTCCGGGACAGGGGAGAGGTAGCACAGATACGCAGTATTTT. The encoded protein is CASSPGQGRGSTDTQYF.

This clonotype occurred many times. The CDR3 coding sequence is TGTGCCAGCAGTTTGGGACAGTCCTACAATGAGCAGTTCTTC. Residues: CASSLGQSYNEQFF. The chain joins TRBV12-3 or TRBV12-4 to TRBJ2-1, with TRBD1 matching over 7 bases. V gave up 3 bases and J gave up 1 base; unmatched junction bases: 0. The CDR3 extends over 14 amino acids.

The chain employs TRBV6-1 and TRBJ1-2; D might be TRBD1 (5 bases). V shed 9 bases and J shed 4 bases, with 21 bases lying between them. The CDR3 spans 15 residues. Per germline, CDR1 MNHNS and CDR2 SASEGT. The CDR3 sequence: CASGSMGLIIYGYTF. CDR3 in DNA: TGTGCCAGTGGCTCGATGGGACTGATCATCTATGGCTACACCTTC.

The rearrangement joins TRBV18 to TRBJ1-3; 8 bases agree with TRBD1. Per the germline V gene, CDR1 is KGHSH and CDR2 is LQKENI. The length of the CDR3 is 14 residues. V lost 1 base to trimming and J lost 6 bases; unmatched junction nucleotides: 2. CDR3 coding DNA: TGTGCCAGCTCACCACTGACAGGGGAAAACACCATATATTTT. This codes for CASSPLTGENTIYF.

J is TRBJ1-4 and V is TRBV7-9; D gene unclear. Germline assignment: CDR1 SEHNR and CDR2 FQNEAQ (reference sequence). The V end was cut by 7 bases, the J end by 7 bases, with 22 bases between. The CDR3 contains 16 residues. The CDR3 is CASISSTTRKGEKLFF. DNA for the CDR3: TGTGCCAGCATCTCATCTACCACCCGGAAGGGTGAAAAACTGTTTTTT. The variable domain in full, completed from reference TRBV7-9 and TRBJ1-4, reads DTGVSQNPRHKITKRGQNVTFRCDPISEHNRLYWYRQTLGQGPEFLTYFQNEAQLEKSRLLSDRFSAERPKGSFSTLEIQRTEQGDSAMYLCASISSTTRKGEKLFFGSGTQLSVL.

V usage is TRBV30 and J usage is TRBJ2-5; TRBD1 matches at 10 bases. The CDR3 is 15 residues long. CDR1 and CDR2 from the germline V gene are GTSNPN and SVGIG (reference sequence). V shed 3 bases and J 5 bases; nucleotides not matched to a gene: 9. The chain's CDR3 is CAWSLGQGQLETQYF. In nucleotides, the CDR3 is TGTGCCTGGAGCTTGGGACAGGGGCAATTGGAGACCCAGTACTTC.

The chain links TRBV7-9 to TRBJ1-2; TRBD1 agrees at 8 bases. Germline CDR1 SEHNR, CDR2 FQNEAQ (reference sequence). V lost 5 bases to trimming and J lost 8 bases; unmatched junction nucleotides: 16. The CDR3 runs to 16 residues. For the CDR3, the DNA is TGTGCCAGCAGCAACATACCGGGACAGGAGCTCCGCGGCTACACCTTC. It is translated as CASSNIPGQELRGYTF.

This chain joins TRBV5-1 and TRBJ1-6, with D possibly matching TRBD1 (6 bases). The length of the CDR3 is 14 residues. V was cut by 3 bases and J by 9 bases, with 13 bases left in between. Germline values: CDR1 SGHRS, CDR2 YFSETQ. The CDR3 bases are TGCGCCAGCAGCTCGGGGGCAGTTGGTTCACCCCTCCACTTT. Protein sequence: CASSSGAVGSPLHF.

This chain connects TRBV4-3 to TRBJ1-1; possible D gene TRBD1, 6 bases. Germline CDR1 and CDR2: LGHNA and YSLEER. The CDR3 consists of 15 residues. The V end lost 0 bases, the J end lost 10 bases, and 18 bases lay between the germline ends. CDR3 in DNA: TGCGCCAGCAGCCAAGATCTCGCCCGGGGGCGCGCAGCTTTCTTT. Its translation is CASSQDLARGRAAFF.

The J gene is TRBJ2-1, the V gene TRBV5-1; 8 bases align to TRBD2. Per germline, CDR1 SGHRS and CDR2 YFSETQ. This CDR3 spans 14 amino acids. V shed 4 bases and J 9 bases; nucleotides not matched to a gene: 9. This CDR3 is CASSEGAGAVEQFF. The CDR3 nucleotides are TGCGCCAGCAGCGAGGGAGCGGGGGCAGTTGAGCAGTTCTTC.

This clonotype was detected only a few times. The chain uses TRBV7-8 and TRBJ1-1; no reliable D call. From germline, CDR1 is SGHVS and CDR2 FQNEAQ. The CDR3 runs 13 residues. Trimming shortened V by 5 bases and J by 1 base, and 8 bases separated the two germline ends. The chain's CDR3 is CASSPTANTEAFF. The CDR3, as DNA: TGTGCCAGCAGCCCTACAGCGAACACTGAAGCTTTCTTT.

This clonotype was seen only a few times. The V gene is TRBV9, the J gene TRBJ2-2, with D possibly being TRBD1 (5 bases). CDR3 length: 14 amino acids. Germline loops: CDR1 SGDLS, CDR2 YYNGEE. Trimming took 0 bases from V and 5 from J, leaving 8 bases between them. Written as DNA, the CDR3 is TGTGCCAGCAGCGTAGTGCAGGGTACCGGGGAGCTGTTTTTT. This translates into CASSVVQGTGELFF.

CDR3 nucleotide sequence: TGCAGTGCTGGGACTAGCGGCCCCTACAATGAGCAGTTCTTC. Translated, it gives CSAGTSGPYNEQFF. The chain links TRBV20-1 to TRBJ2-1; 11 positions match TRBD2. This CDR3 has 14 residues. CDR1 is DFQATT and CDR2 is SNEGSKA in the germline V gene (reference sequence). The V segment lost 5 bases and the J segment 2 bases; nucleotides outside the gene matches: 2.

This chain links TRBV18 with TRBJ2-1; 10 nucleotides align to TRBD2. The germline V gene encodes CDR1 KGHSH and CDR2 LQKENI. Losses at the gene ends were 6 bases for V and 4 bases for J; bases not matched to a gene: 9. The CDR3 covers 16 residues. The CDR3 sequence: CASSTLAGGEYNEQFF. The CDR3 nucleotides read TGTGCCAGCTCGACTTTAGCGGGGGGCGAATACAATGAGCAGTTCTTC.

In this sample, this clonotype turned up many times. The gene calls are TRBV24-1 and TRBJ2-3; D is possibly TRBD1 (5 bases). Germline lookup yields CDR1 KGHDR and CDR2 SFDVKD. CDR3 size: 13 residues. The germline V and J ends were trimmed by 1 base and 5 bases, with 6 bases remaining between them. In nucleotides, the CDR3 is TGTGCCACCAGTGATTTTAGGGGAGATACGCAGTATTTT. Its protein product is CATSDFRGDTQYF.

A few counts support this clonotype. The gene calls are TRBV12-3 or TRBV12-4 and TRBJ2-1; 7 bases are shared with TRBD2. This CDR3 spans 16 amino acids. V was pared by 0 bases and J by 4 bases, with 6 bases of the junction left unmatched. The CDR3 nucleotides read TGTGCCAGCAGTTTAGCGGGTCTAGCGGTATACAATGAGCAGTTCTTC. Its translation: CASSLAGLAVYNEQFF.

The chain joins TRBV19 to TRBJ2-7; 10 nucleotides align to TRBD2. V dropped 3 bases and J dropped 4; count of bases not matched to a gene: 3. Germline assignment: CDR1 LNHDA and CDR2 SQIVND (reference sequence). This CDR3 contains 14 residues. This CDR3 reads CASSILAGEYEQYV. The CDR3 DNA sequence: TGTGCCAGTAGTATCCTAGCGGGGGAATACGAGCAGTACGTC.

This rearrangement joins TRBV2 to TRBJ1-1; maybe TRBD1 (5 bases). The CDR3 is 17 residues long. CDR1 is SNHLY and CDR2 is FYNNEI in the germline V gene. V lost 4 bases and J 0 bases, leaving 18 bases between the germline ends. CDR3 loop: CASSARGGALLNTEAFF. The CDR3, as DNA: TGTGCCAGCAGTGCGCGGGGAGGGGCCCTCCTGAACACTGAAGCTTTCTTT.